This is a list of T cell receptor beta chains from one sample in a study of cytomegalovirus exposure and HLA in healthy donors. Profiled with immunoSEQ multiplex PCR; TCRdb holds only in-frame clones, not every one. The sample consists of about 130,000 clones, 70% to 85% of them appearing once. Sequencing used PBMCs. The source is a boy aged 2 to 10 in good health and CMV-seronegative. The CDR3 runs from the conserved cysteine through the conserved F or W. Each record gives: V gene, J gene, CDR3 protein.

>TRBV6-4|TRBJ2-2
CASQSSGGENTGELFF
>TRBV5-1|TRBJ1-1
CASSSTTGTTTPLNTEAFF
>TRBV5-1|TRBJ2-1
CASSLASSSYNEQFF
>TRBV27|TRBJ2-7
CASSLSAGASKEQYF
>TRBV11-1|TRBJ2-7
CASSLGTGGPIYEQYF
>TRBV11-3|TRBJ1-5
CASSLYQNGVNQPQHF
>TRBV19|TRBJ1-1
CASSISGGNTEAFF
>TRBV7-9|TRBJ2-7
CSSSLDLTNRPRGQYF
>TRBV19|TRBJ1-2
CASSTGQNYGYTF
>TRBV6-6|TRBJ2-1
CASSPGQPNNEQFF
>TRBV7-9|TRBJ1-1
CASSLAQTGAEAFF
>TRBV4-3|TRBJ2-5
CASSQAENSGGGIETQYF
>TRBV7-2|TRBJ2-1
CASSNSGGAPYNEQFF
>TRBV7-2|TRBJ2-7
CASSRERLQRPLYEQYF
>TRBV6-4|TRBJ2-1
CASSPGTSWEQFF
>TRBV6-6|TRBJ2-3
CASSYSGSPYTDTQYF
>TRBV6-5|TRBJ2-7
CASSYSTSGVGYEQYF
>TRBV6-1|TRBJ2-3
CASSGWTGSTDTQYF
>TRBV5-6|TRBJ1-2
CARRVEPQDYYGYTF
>TRBV30|TRBJ1-1
CALDRAKGTEAFF
>TRBV7-2|TRBJ2-1
CASSPRGTGVENEQFF
>TRBV6-5|TRBJ1-4
CASSGQGASEKLFF
>TRBV6-4|TRBJ2-5
CASSDSTGGPEIQYF
>TRBV2|TRBJ2-1
CASKQGRWVIF
>TRBV19|TRBJ2-1
CASSPRDRGLVEQFF
>TRBV15|TRBJ1-1
CATSRARTEAFF